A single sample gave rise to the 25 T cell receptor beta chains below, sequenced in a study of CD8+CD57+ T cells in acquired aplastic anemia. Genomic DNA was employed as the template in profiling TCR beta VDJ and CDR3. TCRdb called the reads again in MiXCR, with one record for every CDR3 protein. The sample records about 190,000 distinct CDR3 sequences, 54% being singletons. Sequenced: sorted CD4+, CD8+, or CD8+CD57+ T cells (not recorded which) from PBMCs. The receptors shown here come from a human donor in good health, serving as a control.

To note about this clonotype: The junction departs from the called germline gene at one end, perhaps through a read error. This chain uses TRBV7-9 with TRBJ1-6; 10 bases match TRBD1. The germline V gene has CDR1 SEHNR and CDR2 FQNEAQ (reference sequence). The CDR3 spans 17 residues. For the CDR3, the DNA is TGCGCCAGCAGCTCTTGGGCGGGACAGGGGAATAATTCACCCCTCCACTTT. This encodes CASSSWAGQGNNSPLHF.

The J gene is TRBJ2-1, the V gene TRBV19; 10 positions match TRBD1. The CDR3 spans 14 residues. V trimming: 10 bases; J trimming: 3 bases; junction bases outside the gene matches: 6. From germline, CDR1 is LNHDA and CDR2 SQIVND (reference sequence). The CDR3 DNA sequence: TGTGCCACCTCGGGGGACAGGGGCTACAATGAGCAGTTCTTC. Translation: CATSGDRGYNEQFF.

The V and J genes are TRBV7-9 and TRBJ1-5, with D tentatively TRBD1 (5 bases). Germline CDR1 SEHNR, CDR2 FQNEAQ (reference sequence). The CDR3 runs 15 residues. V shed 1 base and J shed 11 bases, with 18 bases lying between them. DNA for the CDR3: TGTGCCAGCAGCTTAGTGGGGGTACACGGATCAGCCCAGCATTTT. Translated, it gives CASSLVGVHGSAQHF.

CDR3 sequence reads: CASSSTPEGDEQFF. The CDR3 DNA sequence: TGTGCCAGCAGCTCTACTCCTGAGGGAGATGAGCAGTTCTTC. The rearrangement uses TRBV14 and TRBJ2-1; D is possibly TRBD2 (5 bases). V was trimmed by 5 bases and J by 8 bases, leaving 16 bases between them. Germline values: CDR1 SGHDN, CDR2 FVKESK. The CDR3 spans 14 residues.

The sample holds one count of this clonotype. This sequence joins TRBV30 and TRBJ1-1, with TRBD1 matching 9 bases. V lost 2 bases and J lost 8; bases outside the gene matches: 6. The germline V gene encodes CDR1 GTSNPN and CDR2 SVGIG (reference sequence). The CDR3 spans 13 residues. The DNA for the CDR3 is TGTGCCTGGAGTCCACTGGGACAGGGAGAAGCTTTCTTT. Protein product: CAWSPLGQGEAFF.

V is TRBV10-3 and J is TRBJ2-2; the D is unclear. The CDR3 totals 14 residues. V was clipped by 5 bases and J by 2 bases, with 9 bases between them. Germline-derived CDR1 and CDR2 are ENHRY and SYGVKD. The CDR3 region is CAISTGPNTGELFF. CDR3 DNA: TGTGCCATCAGTACCGGGCCCAACACCGGGGAGCTGTTTTTT.

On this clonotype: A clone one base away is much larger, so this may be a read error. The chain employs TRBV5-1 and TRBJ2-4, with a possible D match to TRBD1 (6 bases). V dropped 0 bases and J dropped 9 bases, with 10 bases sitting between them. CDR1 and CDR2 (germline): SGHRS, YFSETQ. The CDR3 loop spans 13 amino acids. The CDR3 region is CASSLGQESIQYF. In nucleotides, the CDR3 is TGCGCCAGCAGCTTGGGACAGGAAAGCATTCAGTACTTC.

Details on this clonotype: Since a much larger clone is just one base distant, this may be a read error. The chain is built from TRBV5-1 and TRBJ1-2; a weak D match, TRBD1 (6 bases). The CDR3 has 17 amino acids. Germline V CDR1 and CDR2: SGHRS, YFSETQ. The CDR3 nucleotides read TGCGCCAGCAGTCCTACAATTCCAGGGGATAATAACTATGGCTGCACCTTC. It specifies CASSPTIPGDNNYGCTF.

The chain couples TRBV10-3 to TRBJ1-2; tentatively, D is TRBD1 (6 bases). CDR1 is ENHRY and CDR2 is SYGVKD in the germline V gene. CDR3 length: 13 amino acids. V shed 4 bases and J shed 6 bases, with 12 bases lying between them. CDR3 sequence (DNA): TGTGCCATCAGTGGGACCGGGACAAATGGCTACACCTTC. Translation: CAISGTGTNGYTF.

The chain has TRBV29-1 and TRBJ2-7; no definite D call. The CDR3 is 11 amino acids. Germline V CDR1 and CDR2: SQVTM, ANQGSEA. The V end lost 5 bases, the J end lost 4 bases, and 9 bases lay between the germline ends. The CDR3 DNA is TGCAGCGTTCTGACACATTACGAGCAGTACTTC. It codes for CSVLTHYEQYF.

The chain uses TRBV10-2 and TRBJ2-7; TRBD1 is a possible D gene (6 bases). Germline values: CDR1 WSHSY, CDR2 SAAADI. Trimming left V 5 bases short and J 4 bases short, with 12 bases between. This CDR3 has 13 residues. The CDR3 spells CASSTGLVYEQYV. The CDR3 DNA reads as TGCGCCAGCAGTACAGGGTTGGTGTACGAGCAGTACGTC.

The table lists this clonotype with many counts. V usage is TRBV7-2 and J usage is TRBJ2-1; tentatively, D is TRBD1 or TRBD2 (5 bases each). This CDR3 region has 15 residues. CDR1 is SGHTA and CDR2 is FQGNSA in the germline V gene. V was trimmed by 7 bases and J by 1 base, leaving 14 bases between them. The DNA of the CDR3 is TGTGCCAGCACCGCATCATGGGGGTCCTACAATGAGCAGTTCTTC. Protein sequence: CASTASWGSYNEQFF.

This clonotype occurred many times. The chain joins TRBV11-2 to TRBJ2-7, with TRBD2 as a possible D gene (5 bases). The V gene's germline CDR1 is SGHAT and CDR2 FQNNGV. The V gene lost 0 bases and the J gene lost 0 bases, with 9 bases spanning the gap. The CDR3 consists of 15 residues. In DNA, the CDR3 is TGTGCCAGCAGCTTAGATCGGGGTTACTCCTACGAGCAGTACTTC. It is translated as CASSLDRGYSYEQYF.

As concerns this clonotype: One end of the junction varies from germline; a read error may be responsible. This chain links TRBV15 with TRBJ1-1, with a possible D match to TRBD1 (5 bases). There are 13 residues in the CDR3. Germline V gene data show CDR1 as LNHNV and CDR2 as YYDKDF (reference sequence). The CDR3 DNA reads TGTGCCACCAAGGCGACAGTGAACACTGAAGCCTTCTTT. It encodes CATKATVNTEAFF.

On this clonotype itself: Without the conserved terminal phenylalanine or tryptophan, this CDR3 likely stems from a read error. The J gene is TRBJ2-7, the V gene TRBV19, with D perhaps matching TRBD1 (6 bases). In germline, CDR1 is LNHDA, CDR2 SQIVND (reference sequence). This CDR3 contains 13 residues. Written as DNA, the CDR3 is TGCGCCAGCAGTGCAGGACAGCTCTACGAGCAGTACCTC. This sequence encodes CASSAGQLYEQYL.

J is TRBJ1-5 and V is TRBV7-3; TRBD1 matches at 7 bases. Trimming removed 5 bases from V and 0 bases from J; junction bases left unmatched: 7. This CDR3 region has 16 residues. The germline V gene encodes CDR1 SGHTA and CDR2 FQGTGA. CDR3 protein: CASSPGTVNSNQPQHF. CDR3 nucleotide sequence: TGTGCCAGCAGCCCCGGGACAGTTAATAGCAATCAGCCCCAGCATTTT.

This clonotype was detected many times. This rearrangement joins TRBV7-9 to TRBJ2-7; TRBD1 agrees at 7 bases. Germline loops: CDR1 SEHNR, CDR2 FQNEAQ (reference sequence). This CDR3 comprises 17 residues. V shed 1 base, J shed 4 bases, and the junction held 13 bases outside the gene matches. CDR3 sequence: CASSLGSRGPSPYEQYF. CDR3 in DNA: TGTGCCAGCAGCTTAGGATCGAGGGGGCCTTCGCCTTACGAGCAGTACTTC.

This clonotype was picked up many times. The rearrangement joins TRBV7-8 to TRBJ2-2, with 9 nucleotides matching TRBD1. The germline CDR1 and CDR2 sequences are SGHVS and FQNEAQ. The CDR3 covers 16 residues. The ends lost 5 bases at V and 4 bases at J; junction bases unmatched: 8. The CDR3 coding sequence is TGTGCCAGCAGCGAACCGGGACAGGGACGCACCGGGGAGCTGTTTTTT. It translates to CASSEPGQGRTGELFF.

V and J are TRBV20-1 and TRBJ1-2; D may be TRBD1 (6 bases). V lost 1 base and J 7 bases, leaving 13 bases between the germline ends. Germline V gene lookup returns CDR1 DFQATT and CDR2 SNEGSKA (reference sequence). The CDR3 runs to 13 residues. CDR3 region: CSARGRDIGGYTF. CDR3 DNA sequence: TGCAGTGCTAGAGGTCGGGACATCGGTGGCTACACCTTC.

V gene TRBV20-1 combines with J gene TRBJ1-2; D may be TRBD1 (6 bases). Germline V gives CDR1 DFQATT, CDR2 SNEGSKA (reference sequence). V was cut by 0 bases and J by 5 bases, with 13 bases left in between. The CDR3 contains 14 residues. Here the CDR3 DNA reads TGCAGTGCTAGAGAGGGGGGAAGGGGGTATGGCTACACCTTC. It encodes CSAREGGRGYGYTF.

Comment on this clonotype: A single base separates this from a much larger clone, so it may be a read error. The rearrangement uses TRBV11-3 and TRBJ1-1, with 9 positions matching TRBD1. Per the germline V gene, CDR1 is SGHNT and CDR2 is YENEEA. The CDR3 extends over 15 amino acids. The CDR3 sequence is CASSSGQGMNTEAIF. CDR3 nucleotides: TGTGCCAGCAGCTCCGGACAGGGGATGAACACTGAAGCTATCTTT.

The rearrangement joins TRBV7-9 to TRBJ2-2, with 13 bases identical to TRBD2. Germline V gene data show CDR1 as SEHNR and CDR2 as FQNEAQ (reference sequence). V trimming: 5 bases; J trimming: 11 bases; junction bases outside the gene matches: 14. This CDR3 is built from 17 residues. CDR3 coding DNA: TGTGCCAGCAGCCAAGGCGGACTAGCGGGGGCTCAGGGTGAGCTGTTTTTT. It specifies CASSQGGLAGAQGELFF. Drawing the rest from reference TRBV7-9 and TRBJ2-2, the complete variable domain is DTGVSQNPRHKITKRGQNVTFRCDPISEHNRLYWYRQTLGQGPEFLTYFQNEAQLEKSRLLSDRFSAERPKGSFSTLEIQRTEQGDSAMYLCASSQGGLAGAQGELFFGEGSRLTVL.

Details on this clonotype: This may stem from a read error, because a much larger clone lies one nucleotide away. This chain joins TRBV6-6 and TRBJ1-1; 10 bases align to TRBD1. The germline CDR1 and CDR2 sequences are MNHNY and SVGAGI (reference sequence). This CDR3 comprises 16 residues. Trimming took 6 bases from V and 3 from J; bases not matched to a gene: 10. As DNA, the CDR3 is TGTGCCAGCAGCAACCGGGACAGGGGACTGGACACTGAAGCTTTCTTT. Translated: CASSNRDRGLDTEAFF.

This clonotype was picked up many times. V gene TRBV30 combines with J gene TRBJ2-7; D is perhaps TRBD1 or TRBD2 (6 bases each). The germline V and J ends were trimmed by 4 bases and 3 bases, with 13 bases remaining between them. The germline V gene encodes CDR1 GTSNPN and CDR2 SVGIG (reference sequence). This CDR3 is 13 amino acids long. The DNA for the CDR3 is TGTGCCTGGATGTTGGGGGGCGGCTACGAGCAGTACTTC. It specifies CAWMLGGGYEQYF.

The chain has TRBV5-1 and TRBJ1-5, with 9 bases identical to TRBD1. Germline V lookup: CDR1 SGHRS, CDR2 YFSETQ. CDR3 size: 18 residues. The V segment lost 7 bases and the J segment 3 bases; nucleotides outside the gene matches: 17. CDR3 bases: TGCGCCAGCGTGGGACAGGGCGGCACCGGGGAGCTCAATCAGCCCCAGCATTTT. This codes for CASVGQGGTGELNQPQHF.